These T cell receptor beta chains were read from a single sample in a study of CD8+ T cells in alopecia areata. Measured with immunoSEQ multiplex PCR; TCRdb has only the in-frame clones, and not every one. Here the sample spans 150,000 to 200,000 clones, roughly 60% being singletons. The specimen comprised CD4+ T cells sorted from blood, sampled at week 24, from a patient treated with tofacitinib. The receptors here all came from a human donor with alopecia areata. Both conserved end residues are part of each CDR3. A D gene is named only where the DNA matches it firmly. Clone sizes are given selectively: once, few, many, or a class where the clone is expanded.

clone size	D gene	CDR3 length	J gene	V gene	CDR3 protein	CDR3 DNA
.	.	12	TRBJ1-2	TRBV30	CAWMLADYGYTF	TGTGCCTGGATGCTGGCCGACTATGGCTACACCTTC
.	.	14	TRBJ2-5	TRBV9	CASSVGQGTETQYF	TGTGCCAGCAGCGTAGGTCAGGGGACGGAGACCCAGTACTTC
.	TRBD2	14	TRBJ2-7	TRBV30	CAWSKPGGIYEQYF	TGTGCCTGGTCCAAGCCGGGGGGTATATACGAGCAGTACTTC
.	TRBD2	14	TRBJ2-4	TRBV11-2	CASSRSGGLNIQYF	TGTGCCAGCAGCCGTAGCGGGGGGCTAAACATTCAGTACTTC
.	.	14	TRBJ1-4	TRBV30	CAWSRPRGNEKLFF	TGTGCCTGGAGCCGGCCCCGGGGTAATGAAAAACTGTTTTTT
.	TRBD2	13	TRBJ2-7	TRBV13	CASSTGLVNEQYF	TGTGCCAGCAGCACGGGACTAGTGAACGAGCAGTACTTC
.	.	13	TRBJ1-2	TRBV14	CASSQVRGYGYTF	TGTGCCAGCAGCCAAGTAAGGGGCTATGGCTACACCTTC
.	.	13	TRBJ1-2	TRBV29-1	CSVGPGASNGYTF	TGCAGCGTAGGGCCCGGGGCCTCAAATGGCTACACCTTC
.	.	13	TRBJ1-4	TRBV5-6	CASSLSYEEKLFF	TGTGCCAGCAGCTTGTCATATGAGGAAAAACTGTTTTTT
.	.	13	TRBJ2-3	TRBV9	CASSARDFDTQYF	TGTGCCAGCAGCGCACGGGACTTCGATACGCAGTATTTT
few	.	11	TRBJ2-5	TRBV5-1	CASSLEETQYF	TGCGCCAGCAGCTTGGAAGAGACCCAGTACTTC
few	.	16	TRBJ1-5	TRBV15	CATSRGVRGGNQPQHF	TGTGCCACCAGCAGAGGGGTCAGGGGAGGCAATCAGCCCCAGCATTTT
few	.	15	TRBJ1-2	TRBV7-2	CASSEQGDATYGYTF	TGTGCCAGCAGCGAACAGGGTGACGCAACCTATGGCTACACCTTC
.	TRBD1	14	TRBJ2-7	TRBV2	CASGGQPSSYEQYF	TGTGCCAGCGGGGGACAGCCGAGCTCCTACGAGCAGTACTTC
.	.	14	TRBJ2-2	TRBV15	CATSRAQGGGELFF	TGTGCCACCAGCAGAGCACAGGGCGGCGGGGAGCTGTTTTTT
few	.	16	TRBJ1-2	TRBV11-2	CASSLGDLSVVHGYTF	TGTGCCAGCAGCTTAGGAGACCTATCAGTGGTCCATGGCTACACCTTC
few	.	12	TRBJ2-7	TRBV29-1	CSVEGQAYEQYF	TGCAGCGTTGAAGGGCAAGCCTACGAGCAGTACTTC
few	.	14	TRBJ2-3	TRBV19	CASSILAGSDTQYF	TGTGCCAGTAGTATCCTTGCAGGCTCAGATACGCAGTATTTT
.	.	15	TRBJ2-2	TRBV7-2	CASSVTTGNTGELFF	TGTGCCAGCAGCGTTACCACAGGGAACACCGGGGAGCTGTTTTTT
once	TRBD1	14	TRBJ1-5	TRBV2	CASNGQAWDQPQHF	TGTGCCAGCAACGGACAGGCTTGGGATCAGCCCCAGCATTTT
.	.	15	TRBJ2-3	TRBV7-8	CASSSIGGRTDTQYF	TGTGCCAGCAGCTCCATAGGGGGAAGAACAGATACGCAGTATTTT
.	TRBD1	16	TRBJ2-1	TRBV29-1	CSVRWRDRGTNNEQFF	TGCAGCGTTCGGTGGAGGGACAGGGGAACTAACAATGAGCAGTTCTTC
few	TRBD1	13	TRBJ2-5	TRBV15	CATMDRAQKTQYF	TGTGCCACGATGGACAGGGCACAAAAGACCCAGTACTTC
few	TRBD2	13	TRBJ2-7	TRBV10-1	CASSGLGASEQYF	TGCGCCAGCAGCGGACTAGGGGCCTCCGAGCAGTACTTC